Listed below are T cell receptor beta chains from one sample, sequenced in a study of blood T cell repertoires in COVID-19. The data were produced by immunoSEQ multiplex PCR, yet TCRdb's version contains in-frame clones alone and is incomplete. Counted here are 65,000 to 80,000 clones, 75% to 90% occurring once; the ten biggest clones make up 12%. The sample consisted of peripheral blood. Receptors were obtained from a human donor in a cohort sampled during active COVID-19. Each CDR3 is given without its conserved first and last residue.

>TRBJ2-5|TRBV1
TSSHLPRGGYQETQY
>TRBJ1-2|TRBV5-1
ASSPDRGGYGYT
>TRBJ2-7|TRBV6-5
ASSYSGPSGYEQY
>TRBJ2-5|TRBV19
ASSIEGGETQY
>TRBJ2-5|TRBV15
ATSRDGQIQETQY
>TRBJ1-2|TRBV19
ASSKDRGYGYT
>TRBJ2-4|TRBV20-1
SASLAGLAKNIQY
>TRBJ2-3|TRBV30
AWSPSPDTQY
>TRBJ1-1|TRBV19
ASSISRVGTEAF
>TRBJ1-4|TRBV6-6
ASSYSGGSNEKLF
>TRBJ2-3|TRBV7-9
ASSLLRPGQGADTQY
>TRBJ1-5|TRBV10-2
ASSEQGTGLDSQPQH
>TRBJ1-2|TRBV5-1
ASSPAGEGFGYT
>TRBJ1-2|TRBV15
ATSGGGTGTLEGYT
>TRBJ1-5|TRBV5-6
ASSLGGQGSNQPQH